This paragraph reports one T cell receptor beta chain. Its antigen remains undetermined. Nothing much larger sits one base from this clone, and base qualities are not available. To sequence the TCRbeta CDR3 region, genomic DNA was isolated from the sorted cells. The immunoSEQ Assay was used for sequencing of TCRbeta CDR3 regions. TCRdb retrieved this table from immuneACCESS and kept in-frame rearrangements only. Not all clones are present; in checked studies, unresolved V genes account for under half, and no reason is known for the remainder. The sample table records roughly 60,000 clones; roughly 86% of these occur just once. 3.9% of the sample goes to the ten largest clones. From a lookup of the germline V gene, CDR1 and CDR2 are SGHRS and YFSETQ. The cysteine opens and the phenylalanine closes a CDR3 of 15 amino acids. This entry keeps only the CDR3 DNA: 45 bases, framed from base 1. The V end gives up 4 bases and the J end 1 base, leaving 5 bases in the junction not matched to a gene.

The data derive from a study of OX40 agonist ivuxolimab in advanced cancers. Background on the whole study: The costimulatory receptor OX40 (CD134) was targeted by ivuxolimab, a fully human IgG2 agonistic monoclonal antibody. In the dose-escalation cohort, around four fifths of patients were male, and the mean age was roughly 60 years, with a range of roughly 20 to 85. Partial responses were achieved by three dose-escalation patients, of whom one had hepatocellular carcinoma and two had cutaneous melanoma. The paper reports the monotherapy dose-escalation portion (N of about 47 patients) of the phase I ivuxolimab trial. Peripheral TCRbeta sequencing was intended to test whether TCR sequence diversity was altered and clonal T-cell expansion was caused by ivuxolimab. Intravenous ivuxolimab was administered to patients every 2 weeks at six dose levels: 0.01, 0.1, 0.3, 1.5, 3 and 10 mg/kg. Among the 52 dose-escalation patients, approximately 20 had hepatocellular carcinoma, about 15 melanoma, 9 renal cell carcinoma and 9 head and neck cancer. Patients were allowed to have had prior anti-PD-1, anti-PD-L1 or anti-CTLA-4 therapy, and around 37% of the dose-escalation patients had previously received checkpoint inhibitors. Paper-wide results and their limitations: At doses from 0.1 to 3.0 mg/kg, clonal expansion was seen in both CD4+ and CD8+ blood T cells between baseline and week 6. On average, CD8+ T cells showed more expanded clones than CD4+ T cells after ivuxolimab. In the 0.1-3.0 mg/kg groups, partial responders were among the patients with the lowest normalized peripheral clonal expansion, particularly in CD8+ T cells. Antigen specificity was not determined for the clonally expanded peripheral T cells. Low levels of normalized T-cell clonal expansion were also shown by some nonresponding patients.

The trial excluded patients who had a history of autoimmune disease or who were on systemic immunosuppression. Peripheral blood for TCR sequencing was collected from all dose cohorts at baseline, on cycle 4 day 1, and on cycle 7 day 1. Samples were obtained from an open-label, multicenter, first-in-human phase I dose-escalation trial of ivuxolimab. Adults with locally advanced or metastatic head and neck squamous cell, hepatocellular, melanoma or renal cell carcinoma were enrolled in the trial. CD4+ and CD8+ T cells were sorted separately from peripheral blood before TCR sequencing. Here the sequenced sample was CD4+ or CD8+ T cells sorted from blood, taken in a trial of the OX40 agonist ivuxolimab. The TCR comes from an adult with an advanced solid tumor such as melanoma, head and neck, liver or kidney cancer. Here the chain combines TRBV5-1 and TRBJ2-3; 8 bases in the middle match TRBD1. The CDR3 here reads CASSRGQGGTDTQYF. Here is the DNA: TGCGCCAGCAGCCGCGGACAGGGAGGCACAGATACGCAGTATTTT.